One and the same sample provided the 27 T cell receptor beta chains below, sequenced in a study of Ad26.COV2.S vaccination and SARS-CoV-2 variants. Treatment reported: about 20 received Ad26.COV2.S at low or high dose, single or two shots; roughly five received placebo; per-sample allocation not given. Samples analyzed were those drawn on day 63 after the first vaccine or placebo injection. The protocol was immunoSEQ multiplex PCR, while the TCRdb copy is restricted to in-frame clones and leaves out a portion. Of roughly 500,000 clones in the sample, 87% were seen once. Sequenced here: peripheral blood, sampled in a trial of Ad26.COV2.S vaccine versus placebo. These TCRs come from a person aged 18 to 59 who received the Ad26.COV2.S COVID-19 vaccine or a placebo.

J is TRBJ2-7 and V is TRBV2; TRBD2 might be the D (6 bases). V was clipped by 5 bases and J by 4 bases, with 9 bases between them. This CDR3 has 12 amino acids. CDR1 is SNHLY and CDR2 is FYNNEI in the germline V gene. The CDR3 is CASSRDSYEQYF. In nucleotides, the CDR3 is TGTGCCAGCAGTCGGGACTCTTACGAGCAGTACTTC.

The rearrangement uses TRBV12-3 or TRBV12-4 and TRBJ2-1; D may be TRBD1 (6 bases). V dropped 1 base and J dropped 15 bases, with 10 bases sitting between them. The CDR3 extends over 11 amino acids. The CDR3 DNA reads TGTGCCAGCAGTTTAGGGGCCAGGGGGTTCTTC. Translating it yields CASSLGARGFF.

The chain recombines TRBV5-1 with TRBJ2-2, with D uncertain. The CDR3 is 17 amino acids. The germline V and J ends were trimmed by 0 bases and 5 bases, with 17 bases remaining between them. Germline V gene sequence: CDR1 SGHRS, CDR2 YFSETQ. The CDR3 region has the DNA TGCGCCAGCAGCTTGGATGAATCGGCCAAGAGGACCGGGGAGCTGTTTTTT. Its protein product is CASSLDESAKRTGELFF.

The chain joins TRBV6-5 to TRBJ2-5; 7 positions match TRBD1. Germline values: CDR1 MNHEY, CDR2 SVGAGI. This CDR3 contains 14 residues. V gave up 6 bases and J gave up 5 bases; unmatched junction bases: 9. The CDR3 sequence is CASSQNRGLETQYF. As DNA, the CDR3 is TGTGCCAGCAGCCAAAACAGGGGTTTGGAGACCCAGTACTTC.

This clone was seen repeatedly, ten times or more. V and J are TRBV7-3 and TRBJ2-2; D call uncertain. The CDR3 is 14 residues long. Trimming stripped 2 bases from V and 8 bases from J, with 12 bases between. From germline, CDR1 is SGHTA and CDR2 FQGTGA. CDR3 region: CASSLLGRAGELFF. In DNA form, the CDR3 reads TGTGCCAGCAGCTTACTAGGAAGGGCTGGGGAGCTGTTTTTT.

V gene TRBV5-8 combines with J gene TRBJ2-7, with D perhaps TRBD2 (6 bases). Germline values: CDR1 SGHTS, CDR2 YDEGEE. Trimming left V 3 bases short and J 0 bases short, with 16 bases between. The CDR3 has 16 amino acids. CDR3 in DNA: TGTGCCAGCAGCTCGGGACTCCACTCATACTCCTACGAGCAGTACTTC. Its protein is CASSSGLHSYSYEQYF.

The CDR3, as DNA: TGCGCCAGCAGCTCCGGAGCAGGTTCCCGACCGAACACTGAAGCTTTCTTT. This sequence encodes CASSSGAGSRPNTEAFF. The V call is TRBV5-1, the J call TRBJ1-1; D gene unclear. Trimming removed 3 bases at V and 1 base at J, with 19 bases between. Germline CDR1 is SGHRS and CDR2 is YFSETQ. The CDR3 is 17 residues long.

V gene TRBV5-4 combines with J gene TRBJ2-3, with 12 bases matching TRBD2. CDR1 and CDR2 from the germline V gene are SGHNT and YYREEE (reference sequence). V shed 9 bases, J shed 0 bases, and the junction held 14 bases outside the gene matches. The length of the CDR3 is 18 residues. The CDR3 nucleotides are TGTGCCATTCCATTGAGCCTAGCGGGAGGGCCAAGCACAGATACGCAGTATTTT. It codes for CAIPLSLAGGPSTDTQYF.

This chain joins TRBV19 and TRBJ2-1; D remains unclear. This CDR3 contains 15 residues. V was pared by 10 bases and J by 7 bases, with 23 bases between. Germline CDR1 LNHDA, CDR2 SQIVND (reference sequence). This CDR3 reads CATRLDGGVRNEQFF. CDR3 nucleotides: TGTGCCACTCGTCTCGACGGTGGGGTAAGGAATGAGCAGTTCTTC.

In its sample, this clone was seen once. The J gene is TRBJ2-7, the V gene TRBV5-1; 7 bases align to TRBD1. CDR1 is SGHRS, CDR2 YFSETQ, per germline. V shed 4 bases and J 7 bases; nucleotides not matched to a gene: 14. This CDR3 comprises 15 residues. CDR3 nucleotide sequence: TGCGCCAGCAGCGTCTACAGGGGCCTCGGGTGGGAGCAGTACTTC. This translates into CASSVYRGLGWEQYF.

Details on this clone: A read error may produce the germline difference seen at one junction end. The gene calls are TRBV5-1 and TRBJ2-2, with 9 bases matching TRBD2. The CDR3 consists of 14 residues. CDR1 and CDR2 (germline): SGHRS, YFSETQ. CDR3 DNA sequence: TGCGCCAGCAGCTTGTCGACTAGCGGCGGGGGGCTGTTTTTT. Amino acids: CASSLSTSGGGLFF.

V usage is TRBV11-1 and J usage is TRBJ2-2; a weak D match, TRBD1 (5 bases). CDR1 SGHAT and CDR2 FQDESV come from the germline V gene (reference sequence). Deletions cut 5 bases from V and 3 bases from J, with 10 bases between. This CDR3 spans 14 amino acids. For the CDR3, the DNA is TGTGCCAGCAGCCCTGACAGTTACACCGGGGAGCTGTTTTTT. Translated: CASSPDSYTGELFF.

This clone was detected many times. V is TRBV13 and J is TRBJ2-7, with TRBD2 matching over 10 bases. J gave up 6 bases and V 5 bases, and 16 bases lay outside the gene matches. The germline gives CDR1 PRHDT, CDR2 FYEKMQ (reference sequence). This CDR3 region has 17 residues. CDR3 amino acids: CASSRRGGASGSGEQYF. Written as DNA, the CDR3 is TGTGCCAGCAGCCGTAGGGGAGGGGCTAGCGGGAGTGGCGAGCAGTACTTC.

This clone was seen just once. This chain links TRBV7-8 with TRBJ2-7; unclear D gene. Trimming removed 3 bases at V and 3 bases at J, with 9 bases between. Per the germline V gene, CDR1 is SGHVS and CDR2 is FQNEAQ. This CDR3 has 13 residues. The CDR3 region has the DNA TGTGCCAGCAGCTTCGACACATACTACGAGCAGTACTTC. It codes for CASSFDTYYEQYF.

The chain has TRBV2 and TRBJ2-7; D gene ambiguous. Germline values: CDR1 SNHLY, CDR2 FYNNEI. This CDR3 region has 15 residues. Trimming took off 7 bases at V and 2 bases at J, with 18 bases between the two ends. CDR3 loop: CASTPSVITAYEQYF. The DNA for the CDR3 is TGTGCCAGCACTCCCTCGGTGATTACCGCCTACGAGCAGTACTTC.

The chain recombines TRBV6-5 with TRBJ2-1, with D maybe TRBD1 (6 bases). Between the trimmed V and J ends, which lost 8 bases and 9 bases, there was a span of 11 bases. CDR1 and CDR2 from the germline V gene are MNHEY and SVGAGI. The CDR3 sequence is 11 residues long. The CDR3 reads CASLLGAEQFF. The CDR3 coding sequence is TGTGCCAGCCTCTTGGGGGCTGAGCAGTTCTTC.

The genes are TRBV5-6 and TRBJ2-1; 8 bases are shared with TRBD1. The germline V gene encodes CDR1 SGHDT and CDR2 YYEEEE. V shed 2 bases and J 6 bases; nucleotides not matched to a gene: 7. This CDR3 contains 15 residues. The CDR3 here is CASSFTGQGRNEQFF. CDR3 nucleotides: TGTGCCAGCAGCTTTACTGGACAGGGACGCAATGAGCAGTTCTTC.

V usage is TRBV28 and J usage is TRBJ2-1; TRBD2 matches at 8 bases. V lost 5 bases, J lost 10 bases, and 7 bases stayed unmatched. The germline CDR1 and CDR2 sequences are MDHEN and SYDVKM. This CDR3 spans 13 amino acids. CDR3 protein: CASSPGGDWEQFF. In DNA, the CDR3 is TGTGCCAGCAGTCCGGGGGGGGACTGGGAGCAGTTCTTC.

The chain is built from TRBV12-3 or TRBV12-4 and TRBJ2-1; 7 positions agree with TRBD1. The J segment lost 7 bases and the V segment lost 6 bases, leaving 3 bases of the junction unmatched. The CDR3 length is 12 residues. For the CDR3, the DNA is TGTGCCAGCAGCAGGGGACAGAATGAGCAGTTCTTC. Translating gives CASSRGQNEQFF.

CDR3 in DNA: TGTGCCAGCTGGGACAGGGGAAACGCCTATAATTCACCCCTCCACTTT. This translates into CASWDRGNAYNSPLHF. The gene calls are TRBV19 and TRBJ1-6, with 10 bases matching TRBD1. Germline lookup yields CDR1 LNHDA and CDR2 SQIVND (reference sequence). The CDR3 is 16 residues long. Trimming removed 9 bases from V and 2 bases from J; junction bases left unmatched: 7.

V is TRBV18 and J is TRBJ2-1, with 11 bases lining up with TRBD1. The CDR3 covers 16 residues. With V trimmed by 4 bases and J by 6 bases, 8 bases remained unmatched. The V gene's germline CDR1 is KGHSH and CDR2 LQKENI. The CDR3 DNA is TGTGCCAGCTCACTCATTCCGGGACAGGGGGTCAATGAGCAGTTCTTC. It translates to CASSLIPGQGVNEQFF.

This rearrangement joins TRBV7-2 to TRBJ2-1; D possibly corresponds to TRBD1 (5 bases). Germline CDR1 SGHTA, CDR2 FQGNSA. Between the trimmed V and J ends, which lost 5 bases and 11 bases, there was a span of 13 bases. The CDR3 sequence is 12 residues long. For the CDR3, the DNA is TGTGCCAGCAGCCAATCCCAGGGCAAGCAGTTCTTC. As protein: CASSQSQGKQFF.

The DNA of the CDR3 is TGCGCCAGCAGTCAATCGTTCCTCGAAGAGACCCAGTACTTC. Translating it yields CASSQSFLEETQYF. J is TRBJ2-5 and V is TRBV23-1; D gene unclear. TRBV23-1 is an open reading frame, and its role is uncertain. CDR3 length: 14 residues. The V end was cut by 0 bases, the J end by 3 bases, with 8 bases between.

The DNA of the CDR3 is TGTGCCTGGACACTACAGGGTTGGTACGAGCAGTACTTC. Amino acid sequence: CAWTLQGWYEQYF. The chain has TRBV30 and TRBJ2-7; the D gene is possibly TRBD1 (6 bases). Trimming took off 4 bases at V and 4 bases at J, with 14 bases between the two ends. Per the germline V gene, CDR1 is GTSNPN and CDR2 is SVGIG (reference sequence). The CDR3 sequence is 13 residues long.

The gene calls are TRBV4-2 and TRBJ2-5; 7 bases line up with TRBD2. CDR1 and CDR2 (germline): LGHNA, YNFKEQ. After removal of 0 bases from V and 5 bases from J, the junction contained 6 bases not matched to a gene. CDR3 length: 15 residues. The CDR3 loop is CASSQDTGGSETQYF. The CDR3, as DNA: TGTGCCAGCAGCCAAGATACCGGGGGGAGTGAGACCCAGTACTTC.

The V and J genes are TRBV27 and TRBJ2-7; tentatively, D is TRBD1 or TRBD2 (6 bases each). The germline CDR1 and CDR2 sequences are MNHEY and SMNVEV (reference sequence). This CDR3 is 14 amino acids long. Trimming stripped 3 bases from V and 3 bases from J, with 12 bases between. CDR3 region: CASSLGGPGYEQYF. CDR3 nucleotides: TGTGCCAGCAGTTTGGGGGGCCCGGGCTACGAGCAGTACTTC.

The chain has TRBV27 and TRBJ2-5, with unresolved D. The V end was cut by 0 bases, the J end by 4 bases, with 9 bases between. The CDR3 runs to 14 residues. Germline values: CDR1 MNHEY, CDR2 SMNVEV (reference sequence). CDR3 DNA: TGTGCCAGCAGTTTATCGTACGGCGGAGAGACCCAGTACTTC. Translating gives CASSLSYGGETQYF.